This T cell receptor beta chain was found in a study of blood T cell repertoires in COVID-19. Measured with immunoSEQ multiplex PCR; TCRdb has only the in-frame clones, and not every one. The sample lists about 180,000 clones; around 80% were seen once. CDR3 length: 18 residues. Germline-derived CDR1 and CDR2 are KGHSY and FQNENV. Remarks on this clone: One junction end disagrees with the germline gene, perhaps due to a read error.

Cohorts were assigned according to the clinical history that participants reported. The TCR originated in a man between 60 and 70 years old who had been exposed to COVID-19. Sequenced: PBMCs or T cells enriched from blood (not recorded which). The chain carries TRBV16 and TRBJ1-4; the match to TRBD1 covers 9 bases. CDR3 nucleotide sequence: TGTGCCAGCAGCTTCCTAAGAGGGACAGGGCTTAAAAATGGAAAACTGTTTTTT. It codes for CASSFLRGTGLKNGKLFF.